Following are 21 T cell receptor beta chains from one sample sequenced in a study of identical twins. Each CDR3 protein gets one entry after TCRdb re-called the 5' RACE reads with MiXCR. The top ten hold about 4.5% of the sample, which has about 690,000 distinct CDR3 sequences, about 20% seen once. This sample also belongs to another study, concerning T cells expressing NK-cell markers.

The specimen was PBMCs. These receptor sequences come from a woman aged 18-29 years in good health.

In DNA, the CDR3 is TGTGCCAGCAGCTTATCCGGGACGGACGCGGGCTACACCTTC. Protein sequence: CASSLSGTDAGYTF. V gene TRBV7-3 combines with J gene TRBJ1-2; TRBD1 is a possible D gene (5 bases). The CDR3 length is 14 residues. The germline V gene has CDR1 SGHTA and CDR2 FQGTGA. Deletions cut 2 bases from V and 8 bases from J, with 15 bases between.

The chain uses TRBV7-9 and TRBJ2-1; D unresolved. The CDR3 sequence is 12 residues long. V lost 5 bases to trimming and J lost 9 bases, with 11 bases between them. Germline-derived CDR1 and CDR2 are SEHNR and FQNEAQ (reference sequence). DNA of the CDR3: TGTGCCAGCAGCCTCCTTGGCCCTGAGCAGTTCTTC. This gives the protein CASSLLGPEQFF.

The chain uses TRBV27 and TRBJ2-3, with D perhaps matching TRBD2 (5 bases). V dropped 4 bases and J dropped 6 bases, with 14 bases sitting between them. This CDR3 has 14 amino acids. The germline V gene encodes CDR1 MNHEY and CDR2 SMNVEV (reference sequence). The CDR3 DNA reads as TGTGCCAGCAGTTACGGGCTTCGCGGGGATACGCAGTATTTT. As protein: CASSYGLRGDTQYF.

This clonotype was seen a few times. The rearrangement links TRBV10-3 to TRBJ1-2, with D possibly TRBD1 on 5 matching bases. Germline-derived CDR1 and CDR2 are ENHRY and SYGVKD. The CDR3 sequence is 13 residues long. The V end lost 2 bases, the J end lost 10 bases, and 14 bases lay between the germline ends. CDR3 in amino acids: CAISERDGEAYTF. CDR3 DNA: TGTGCCATCAGTGAGAGGGACGGGGAGGCCTACACCTTC.

The rearrangement links TRBV5-5 to TRBJ1-4, with 7 bases matching TRBD1. CDR1 and CDR2 (germline): SGHKS, YYEKEE (reference sequence). Trimming removed 3 bases from V and 3 bases from J; junction bases left unmatched: 5. The CDR3 is 15 amino acids. The CDR3 DNA reads TGTGCCAGCAGCTCTCGACAGGGATCTAATGAAAAACTGTTTTTT. Amino acid sequence: CASSSRQGSNEKLFF.

The chain carries TRBV20-1 and TRBJ1-2; D not resolved. This CDR3 contains 13 residues. The ends were cut back, 5 bases at V and 8 bases at J, with 18 bases in the middle. The V gene's germline CDR1 is DFQATT and CDR2 SNEGSKA (reference sequence). The CDR3 region is CSAVRTASNGYTF. CDR3 nucleotides: TGCAGTGCTGTCAGAACCGCTTCTAACGGCTACACCTTC.

The chain is built from TRBV5-1 and TRBJ2-1; perhaps TRBD2 as D (6 bases). The CDR3 is 14 amino acids. CDR1 is SGHRS, CDR2 YFSETQ, per germline. Trimming removed 4 bases at V and 10 bases at J, with 18 bases between. In nucleotides, the CDR3 is TGCGCCAGCAGCCAGTTCCTGACTAGTAGCGAGCAGTTCTTC. The encoded protein is CASSQFLTSSEQFF.

This chain uses TRBV27 with TRBJ2-1; 8 bases line up with TRBD1. Trimming at V came to 6 bases and at J to 2 bases, leaving 12 bases not matched to a gene. This CDR3 is 17 amino acids long. CDR1 is MNHEY, CDR2 SMNVEV, per germline (reference sequence). The CDR3, as DNA: TGTGCCAGCAGGCGCGACACAGGGACAGGTCCCTACAATGAGCAGTTCTTC. Amino acid sequence: CASRRDTGTGPYNEQFF.

The chain is built from TRBV27 and TRBJ2-1; 7 bases line up with TRBD2. CDR3 size: 16 residues. Germline loops: CDR1 MNHEY, CDR2 SMNVEV (reference sequence). Trimming took 2 bases from V and 7 from J; bases not matched to a gene: 11. The CDR3: CASSLRGGSGENEQFF. DNA for the CDR3: TGTGCCAGCAGTTTACGGGGCGGGAGTGGTGAGAATGAGCAGTTCTTC.

The V gene is TRBV5-1, the J gene TRBJ1-2; 10 bases map to TRBD1. V lost 5 bases to trimming and J lost 5 bases; unmatched junction nucleotides: 15. The CDR3 consists of 17 residues. Germline lookup yields CDR1 SGHRS and CDR2 YFSETQ. The CDR3 DNA reads TGCGCCAGCAGTACTATAATACGGGACAGGGGAAGATATGGCTACACCTTC. It is translated as CASSTIIRDRGRYGYTF.

V is TRBV6-5 and J is TRBJ2-7, with D possibly TRBD2 on 6 matching bases. Germline CDR1 MNHEY, CDR2 SVGAGI. This CDR3 is 16 amino acids long. Trimming stripped 0 bases from V and 1 base from J, with 13 bases between. The CDR3 nucleotides are TGTGCCAGCAGTTACTCGGTCAGGGAGGTATCCTACGAGCAGTACTTC. Amino acids: CASSYSVREVSYEQYF.

A few counts support this clonotype. This chain joins TRBV20-1 and TRBJ1-5; D call uncertain. Trimming took off 6 bases at V and 0 bases at J, with 9 bases between the two ends. CDR1 DFQATT and CDR2 SNEGSKA come from the germline V gene (reference sequence). CDR3 size: 13 residues. This CDR3 is CSAQVDSNQPQHF. For the CDR3, the DNA is TGCAGTGCCCAAGTGGATAGCAATCAGCCCCAGCATTTT.

The table lists this clonotype with a few counts. The rearrangement links TRBV10-3 to TRBJ1-2, with D tentatively TRBD1 (5 bases). The CDR3 consists of 13 residues. Germline V gene sequence: CDR1 ENHRY, CDR2 SYGVKD. The V end lost 7 bases, the J end lost 0 bases, and 9 bases lay between the germline ends. CDR3 amino acids: CAINTGPNYGYTF. The CDR3 nucleotides are TGTGCCATCAATACAGGTCCTAACTATGGCTACACCTTC.

This clonotype was counted only a few times. The chain carries TRBV11-2 and TRBJ2-5; D not certain. Germline lookup yields CDR1 SGHAT and CDR2 FQNNGV. The CDR3 has 14 amino acids. Trimming shortened V by 1 base and J by 2 bases, and 8 bases separated the two germline ends. The CDR3 DNA is TGTGCCAGCAGCTTAGTGTTACAGCAAGAGACCCAGTACTTC. It codes for CASSLVLQQETQYF.

This clonotype came up a few times. J is TRBJ2-1 and V is TRBV5-1, with 13 bases identical to TRBD2. The V gene's germline CDR1 is SGHRS and CDR2 YFSETQ. The V and J ends lost 0 bases and 10 bases, in that order; junction bases with no gene match: 7. This CDR3 comprises 16 residues. Written as DNA, the CDR3 is TGCGCCAGCAGCTTGGTGTCCGGGACTAGCGGGACCGAGCAGTTCTTC. Translation: CASSLVSGTSGTEQFF.

V gene TRBV5-1 combines with J gene TRBJ2-2; TRBD1 matches at 10 bases. The V segment lost 2 bases and the J segment 4 bases; nucleotides outside the gene matches: 8. The CDR3 consists of 17 residues. Per germline, CDR1 SGHRS and CDR2 YFSETQ. This CDR3 is CASSLRQGAQGTGELFF. CDR3 bases: TGCGCCAGCAGCTTAAGACAGGGGGCGCAGGGCACCGGGGAGCTGTTTTTT. The full variable domain, completed using reference TRBV5-1 and TRBJ2-2, is KAGVTQTPRYLIKTRGQQVTLSCSPISGHRSVSWYQQTPGQGLQFLFEYFSETQRNKGNFPGRFSGRQFSNSRSEMNVSTLELGDSALYLCASSLRQGAQGTGELFFGEGSRLTVL.

In its sample, this clonotype was seen a few times. The gene calls are TRBV24-1 and TRBJ2-5; a possible D gene is TRBD2 (5 bases). The CDR3 has 13 residues. Germline V gene lookup returns CDR1 KGHDR and CDR2 SFDVKD. The V gene lost 9 bases and the J gene lost 4 bases, with 14 bases spanning the gap. The CDR3 loop reads CATPGFRGETQYF. The CDR3 DNA reads TGTGCCACCCCAGGATTTCGGGGAGAGACCCAGTACTTC.

V gene TRBV10-3 combines with J gene TRBJ2-1; D is uncertain. The germline V and J ends were trimmed by 0 bases and 6 bases, with 9 bases remaining between them. Per germline, CDR1 ENHRY and CDR2 SYGVKD. The CDR3 extends over 14 amino acids. This chain's CDR3 is CAISESSVSNEQFF. CDR3 sequence (DNA): TGTGCCATCAGTGAGTCATCAGTATCCAATGAGCAGTTCTTC.

This clonotype was picked up many times. The chain has TRBV12-3 or TRBV12-4 and TRBJ1-5; possibly TRBD1 for D (6 bases). This CDR3 region has 12 residues. Trimming left V 6 bases short and J 7 bases short, with 10 bases between. This CDR3 is CASRKDSQPQHF. In nucleotides, the CDR3 is TGTGCCAGCAGAAAGGACAGCCAGCCCCAGCATTTT.

Here the CDR3 DNA reads TGTGCCAGCAGTTACTCGCTAACAGGGGGAGGAGAGACCCAGTACTTC. Protein: CASSYSLTGGGETQYF. The chain couples TRBV6-5 to TRBJ2-5; 8 bases are a match to TRBD1. The CDR3 is 16 residues long. V dropped 0 bases and J dropped 4; count of bases not matched to a gene: 7. The germline V gene encodes CDR1 MNHEY and CDR2 SVGAGI.

The chain links TRBV2 to TRBJ2-7; possible D gene TRBD1, 5 bases. This CDR3 contains 12 residues. V was cut by 5 bases and J by 3 bases, with 8 bases left in between. Germline CDR1 SNHLY, CDR2 FYNNEI. CDR3 protein: CASSMQGYEQYF. Here the CDR3 DNA reads TGTGCCAGCAGTATGCAGGGCTACGAGCAGTACTTC.